The 3 T cell receptor beta chains presented below share a single source sample, sequenced in a study. TCRdb analysed the RT-PCR reads with MiXCR anew, one entry per CDR3 protein. The sample has about 680,000 distinct CDR3 sequences, 14% seen once; the top ten hold 3% to 4.5%. The material sequenced was memory CD4+ T cells from blood. Every receptor here comes from a female donor in good health, serving as a healthy control.

The sample holds a few counts of this clonotype. V gene TRBV5-1 combines with J gene TRBJ2-5, with D perhaps TRBD1 (6 bases). Per germline, CDR1 SGHRS and CDR2 YFSETQ. The CDR3 covers 14 residues. Trimming removed 7 bases at V and 9 bases at J, with 22 bases between. CDR3 nucleotide sequence: TGCGCCAGCGGTCAAATTACAGGGTCGGGGTCCCAGTACTTC. This encodes CASGQITGSGSQYF.

This clonotype occurred many times. The chain links TRBV7-2 to TRBJ2-1, with TRBD2 identical over 13 bases. The CDR3 runs 15 residues. V gave up 4 bases and J gave up 9 bases; unmatched junction bases: 6. The germline gives CDR1 SGHTA, CDR2 FQGNSA. CDR3 in DNA: TGTGCCAGCAGCTCAGGACTAGCGGGAGTTAGTGAGCAGTTCTTC. It translates to CASSSGLAGVSEQFF. Filled out from reference TRBV7-2 and TRBJ2-1, the complete variable domain reads GAGVSQSPSNKVTEKGKDVELRCDPISGHTALYWYRQSLGQGLEFLIYFQGNSAPDKSGLPSDRFSAERTGGSVSTLTIQRTQQEDSAVYLCASSSGLAGVSEQFFGPGTRLTVL.

A few counts support this clonotype. The rearrangement uses TRBV7-3 and TRBJ2-3; 10 nucleotides match TRBD1. The V gene's germline CDR1 is SGHTA and CDR2 FQGTGA. The CDR3 loop spans 15 amino acids. Trimming at V came to 4 bases and at J to 3 bases, leaving 4 bases not matched to a gene. The CDR3 region has the DNA TGTGCCAGCAGCTCTCGACAGGGGGCAACAGATACGCAGTATTTT. Protein: CASSSRQGATDTQYF. Combining the CDR3 with reference TRBV7-3 and TRBJ2-3 gives the whole variable domain GAGVSQTPSNKVTEKGKYVELRCDPISGHTALYWYRQSLGQGPEFLIYFQGTGAADDSGLPNDRFFAVRPEGSVSTLKIQRTERGDSAVYLCASSSRQGATDTQYFGPGTRLTVL.